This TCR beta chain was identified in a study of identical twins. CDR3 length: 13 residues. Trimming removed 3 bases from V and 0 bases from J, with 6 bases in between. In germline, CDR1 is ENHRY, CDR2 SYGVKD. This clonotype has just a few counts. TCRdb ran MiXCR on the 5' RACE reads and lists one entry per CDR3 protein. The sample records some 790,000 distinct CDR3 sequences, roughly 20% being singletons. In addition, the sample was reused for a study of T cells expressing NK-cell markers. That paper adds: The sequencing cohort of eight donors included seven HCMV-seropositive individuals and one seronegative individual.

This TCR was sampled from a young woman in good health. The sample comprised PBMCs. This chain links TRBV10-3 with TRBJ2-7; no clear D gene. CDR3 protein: CAISEWGSYEQYF. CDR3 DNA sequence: TGTGCCATCAGTGAATGGGGCTCCTACGAGCAGTACTTC.